This TCR beta chain was sequenced for a study of blood T cells in healthy people across ages. The study's findings and limits: It was not known whether donors were CMV positive (a possible confounder of expanded clonotype changes).

The authors ran a second PCR of about 7 to 11 cycles using a sample-barcoded 5' primer and a J-beta primer mix. Any given sample supplied a minimum of 3 million CDR3-containing paired-end reads. TCRdb ran MiXCR on the 5' RACE reads and lists one entry per CDR3 protein. Here the sample spans more than 600,000 distinct CDR3 sequences, 20% to 30% being singletons. This clonotype occurred many times. Its antigen is undetermined. These sequences were also reported in another study, on T cells of mothers and their children. This second report adds: Each child contributed around 3 million TCR beta CDR3 reads, while each mother contributed over 9.5 million. Slightly higher overlap, not significant, was seen in related mother-child pairs than in unrelated pairs.

This sequence originates from a boy younger than 18 in good health. The source material was blood.

The CDR3 sequence is CASGTSGDQETQYF. CDR3 in DNA: TGTGCCAGCGGGACTAGCGGGGACCAAGAGACCCAGTACTTC. This sequence joins TRBV6-1 and TRBJ2-5, with 13 bases fitting TRBD2. Looked up from germline, CDR1 is MNHNS and CDR2 is SASEGT. There are 14 residues in the CDR3. The V segment lost 8 bases and the J segment 0 bases; nucleotides outside the gene matches: 0.